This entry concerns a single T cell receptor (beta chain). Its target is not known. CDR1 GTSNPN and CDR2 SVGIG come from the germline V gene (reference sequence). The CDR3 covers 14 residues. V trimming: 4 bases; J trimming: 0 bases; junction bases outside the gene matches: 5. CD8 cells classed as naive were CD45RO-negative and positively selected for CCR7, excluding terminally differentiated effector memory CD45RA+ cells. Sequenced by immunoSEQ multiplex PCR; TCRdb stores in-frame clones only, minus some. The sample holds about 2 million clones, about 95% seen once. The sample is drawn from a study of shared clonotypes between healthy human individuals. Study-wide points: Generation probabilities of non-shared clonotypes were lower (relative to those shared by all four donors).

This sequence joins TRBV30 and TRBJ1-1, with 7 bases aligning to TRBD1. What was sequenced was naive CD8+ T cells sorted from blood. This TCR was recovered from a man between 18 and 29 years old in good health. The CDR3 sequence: CAWNEGQMNTEAFF. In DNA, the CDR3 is TGTGCCTGGAACGAGGGACAGATGAACACTGAAGCTTTCTTT. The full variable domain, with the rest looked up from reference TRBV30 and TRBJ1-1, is SQTIHQWPATLVQPVGSPLSLECTVEGTSNPNLYWYRQAAGRGLQLLFYSVGIGQISSEVPQNLSASRPQDRQFILSSKKLLLSDSGFYLCAWNEGQMNTEAFFGQGTRLTVV.